The text below deals with one T cell receptor (beta chain). Original analysis: Researchers report that nucleated cell counts were estimated from reference gene primer amplification. Measured with immunoSEQ multiplex PCR; TCRdb has only the in-frame clones, and not every one. The D gene and trimming were derived from the DNA, and the V and J assignments and clone size from that table. The sample shows around 160,000 clones, 80% of them seen only once. These data originate in a study of blood T cell repertoires in COVID-19. Study as a whole: The study drew acute and convalescent COVID-19 samples from the United States, Italy and Spain. T cells, B-cell-depleted T cells, or PBMCs supplied cDNA or gDNA.

The CDR3 has 13 amino acids. Trimming removed 5 bases from V and 6 bases from J, with 14 bases in between. Germline V lookup: CDR1 SGHTA, CDR2 FQGTGA. The rearrangement uses TRBV7-3 and TRBJ2-7; D is perhaps TRBD2 (6 bases). Sequenced: peripheral blood. The receptor was isolated from a man aged 55-75 years with active or convalescent COVID-19. Here the CDR3 DNA reads TGTGCCAGCAGCCAAGTCCGGGACTCCGAGCAGTACTTC. Translated: CASSQVRDSEQYF.